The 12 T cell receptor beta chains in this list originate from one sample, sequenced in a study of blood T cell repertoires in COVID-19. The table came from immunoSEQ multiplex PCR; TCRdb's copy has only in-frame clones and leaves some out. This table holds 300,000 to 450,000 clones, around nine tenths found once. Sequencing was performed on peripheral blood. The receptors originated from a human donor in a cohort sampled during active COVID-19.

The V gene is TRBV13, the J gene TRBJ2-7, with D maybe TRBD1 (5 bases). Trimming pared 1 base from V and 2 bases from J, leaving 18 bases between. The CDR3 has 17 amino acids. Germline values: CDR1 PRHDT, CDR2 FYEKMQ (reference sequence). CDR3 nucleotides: TGTGCCAGCAGCTTAGATCGAAGGGCCGGACAACCCTACGAGCAGTACTTC. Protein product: CASSLDRRAGQPYEQYF.

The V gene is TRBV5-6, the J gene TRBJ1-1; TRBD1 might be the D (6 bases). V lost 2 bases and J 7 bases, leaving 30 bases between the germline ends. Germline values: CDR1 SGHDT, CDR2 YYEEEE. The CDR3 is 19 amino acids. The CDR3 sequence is CASSFLAQISGTPTGEAFF. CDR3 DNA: TGTGCCAGCAGCTTTTTGGCCCAAATATCCGGGACACCGACTGGTGAAGCTTTCTTT.

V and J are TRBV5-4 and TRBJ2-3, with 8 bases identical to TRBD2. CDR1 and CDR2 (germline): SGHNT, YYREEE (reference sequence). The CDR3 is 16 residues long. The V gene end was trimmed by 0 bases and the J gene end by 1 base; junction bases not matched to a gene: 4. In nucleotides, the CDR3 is TGTGCCAGCAGCTTGGGGTGGCGGGGGGGCACAGATACGCAGTATTTT. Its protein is CASSLGWRGGTDTQYF.

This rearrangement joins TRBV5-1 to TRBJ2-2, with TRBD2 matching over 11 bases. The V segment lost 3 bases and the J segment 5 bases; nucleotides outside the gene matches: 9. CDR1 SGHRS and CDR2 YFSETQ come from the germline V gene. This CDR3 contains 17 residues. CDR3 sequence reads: CASSWASLAGGTGELFF. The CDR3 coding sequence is TGCGCCAGCAGCTGGGCCTCTCTAGCGGGAGGAACCGGGGAGCTGTTTTTT.

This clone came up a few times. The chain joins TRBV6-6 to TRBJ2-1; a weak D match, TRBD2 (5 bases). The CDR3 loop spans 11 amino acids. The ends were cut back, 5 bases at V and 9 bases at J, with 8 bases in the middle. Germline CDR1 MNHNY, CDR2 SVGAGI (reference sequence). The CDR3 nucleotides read TGTGCCAGCAGTACTAGTTGTGAGCAGTTCTTC. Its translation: CASSTSCEQFF.

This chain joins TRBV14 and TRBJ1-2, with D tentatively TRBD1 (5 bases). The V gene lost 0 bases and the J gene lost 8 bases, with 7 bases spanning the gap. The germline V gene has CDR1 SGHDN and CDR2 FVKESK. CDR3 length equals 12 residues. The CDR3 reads CASSQDWGGYTF. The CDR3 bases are TGTGCCAGCAGCCAAGATTGGGGCGGCTACACCTTC.

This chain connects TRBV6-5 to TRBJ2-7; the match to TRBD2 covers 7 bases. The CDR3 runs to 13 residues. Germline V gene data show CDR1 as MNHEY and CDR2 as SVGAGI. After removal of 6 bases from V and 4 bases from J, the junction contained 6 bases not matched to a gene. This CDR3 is CASSTGRQYEQYF. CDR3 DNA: TGTGCCAGCAGCACCGGGAGGCAATACGAGCAGTACTTC.

The CDR3, as DNA: TGTGCCAGCAGCTTAGACCAGGTTACTCTCTATGGCTACACCTTC. This encodes CASSLDQVTLYGYTF. The chain carries TRBV7-2 and TRBJ1-2; D gene uncertain. The germline gives CDR1 SGHTA, CDR2 FQGNSA. V dropped 1 base and J dropped 4 bases, with 13 bases sitting between them. The CDR3 length is 15 residues.

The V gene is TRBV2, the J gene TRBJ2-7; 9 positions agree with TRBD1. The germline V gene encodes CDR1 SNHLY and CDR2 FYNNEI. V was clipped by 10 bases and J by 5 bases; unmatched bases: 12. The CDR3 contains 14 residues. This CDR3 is CATSPGQGLNEQYF. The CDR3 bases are TGTGCCACCTCCCCGGGACAGGGCTTAAACGAGCAGTACTTC.

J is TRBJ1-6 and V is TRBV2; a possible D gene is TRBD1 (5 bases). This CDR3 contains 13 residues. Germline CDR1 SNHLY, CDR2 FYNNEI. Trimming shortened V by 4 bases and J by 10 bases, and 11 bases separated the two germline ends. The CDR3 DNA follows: TGTGCCAGCAGTGCGATCCGGGGGTCACCCCTCCACTTT. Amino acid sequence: CASSAIRGSPLHF.

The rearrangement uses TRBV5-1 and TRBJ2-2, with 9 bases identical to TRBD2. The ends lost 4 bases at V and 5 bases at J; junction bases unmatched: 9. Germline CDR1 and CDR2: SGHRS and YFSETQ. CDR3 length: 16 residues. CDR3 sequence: CASSHESSGITGELFF. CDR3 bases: TGCGCCAGCAGCCACGAATCTAGCGGGATTACCGGGGAGCTGTTTTTT.

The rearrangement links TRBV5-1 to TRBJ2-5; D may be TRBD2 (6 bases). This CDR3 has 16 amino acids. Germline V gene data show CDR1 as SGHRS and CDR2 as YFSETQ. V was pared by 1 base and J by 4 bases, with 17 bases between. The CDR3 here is CASSLKEGQEGETQYF. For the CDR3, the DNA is TGCGCCAGCAGCTTGAAGGAGGGGCAGGAGGGAGAGACCCAGTACTTC.